This T cell receptor (beta chain) is from a study of OX40 agonist ivuxolimab in advanced cancers. As for the study in general: Those treated in dose escalation had hepatocellular carcinoma, melanoma, renal cell cancer or head and neck cancer. Previous treatment with anti-PD-1, anti-PD-L1 or anti-CTLA-4 therapy was allowed; 35% to 50% had received some. Study-level points and caveats: Not determined was the antigen specificity of the expanded peripheral T cells.

Concerning this clone: Its antigen is not known.

Germline V gene sequence: CDR1 SGHTS, CDR2 YDEGEE. Trimming took 0 bases from V and 7 from J, leaving 16 bases between them. The CDR3 is made up of 15 amino acids. Libraries were prepared by immunoSEQ multiplex PCR; TCRdb keeps only in-frame clonotypes and omits some of them. The sample consists of about 63,000 clones, roughly nine tenths of them appearing once. V usage is TRBV5-8 and J usage is TRBJ1-2; D unclear. The sequence was collected from an adult with an advanced solid tumor such as melanoma, head and neck, liver or kidney cancer. The specimen was CD4+ or CD8+ T cells sorted from blood, collected in a trial of the OX40 agonist ivuxolimab. Here the CDR3 reads CASSLAGLGMSGYTF. CDR3 nucleotides: TGTGCCAGCAGCTTGGCCGGCTTAGGGATGAGTGGCTACACCTTC.